This entry lists 20 T cell receptor beta chains sequenced from one sample in a study of blood T cell repertoires in COVID-19. This table comes from immunoSEQ multiplex PCR, and its TCRdb copy is limited to in-frame clones, with some not included. Among about 120,000 clones, 90% were seen once, and the ten largest hold approximately 1.9%. Source material: peripheral blood. The receptor set was obtained from a human donor with active COVID-19. The donor label of this sample is uncertain.

The genes are TRBV24-1 and TRBJ1-1; D may be TRBD1 (6 bases). The V gene lost 2 bases and the J gene lost 2 bases, with 20 bases spanning the gap. In germline, CDR1 is KGHDR, CDR2 SFDVKD. CDR3 size: 18 residues. For the CDR3, the DNA is TGTGCCACCAGTGATTCCGGACAGCTAGATCTAACCAACACTGAAGCTTTCTTT. This sequence encodes CATSDSGQLDLTNTEAFF.

This clone was counted only a few times. This rearrangement joins TRBV15 to TRBJ2-6; 9 bases align to TRBD1. The germline gives CDR1 LNHNV, CDR2 YYDKDF (reference sequence). After removal of 1 base from V and 2 bases from J, the junction contained 9 bases not matched to a gene. This CDR3 comprises 19 residues. CDR3 DNA: TGTGCCACCAGCAGAGGTATCACACAGGGGGCGGCTGGGGCCAACGTCCTGACTTTC. Amino acid sequence: CATSRGITQGAAGANVLTF.

The chain carries TRBV6-2 or TRBV6-3 and TRBJ2-7; the D gene is possibly TRBD2 (5 bases). CDR1 and CDR2 from the germline V gene are MNHEY and SVGEGT. Trimming took 4 bases from V and 3 from J, leaving 16 bases between them. The CDR3 is 15 residues long. Written as DNA, the CDR3 is TGTGCCAGCAGTTCTATGCCGGGATCCAACTACGAGCAGTACTTC. It codes for CASSSMPGSNYEQYF.

This clone is a singleton in its sample. The chain is built from TRBV19 and TRBJ2-3, with 8 nucleotides matching TRBD1. With 4 bases clipped from V and 5 bases from J, the junction kept 2 bases outside the gene matches. CDR3 length: 13 residues. Germline V gene sequence: CDR1 LNHDA, CDR2 SQIVND (reference sequence). This CDR3 is CASSTDRGDTQYF. Written as DNA, the CDR3 is TGTGCCAGTAGTACCGACAGGGGAGATACGCAGTATTTT.

The chain combines TRBV7-6 with TRBJ2-3, with TRBD2 matching 9 bases. V was pared by 4 bases and J by 4 bases, with 12 bases of the junction left unmatched. The CDR3 sequence is 17 residues long. CDR1 is SGHVS and CDR2 is FNYEAQ in the germline V gene. CDR3 loop: CASSSPLERGVADTQYF. Here the CDR3 DNA reads TGTGCCAGCAGCTCACCTTTGGAGCGGGGGGTCGCAGATACGCAGTATTTT.

The V call is TRBV6-5, the J call TRBJ2-1; 10 bases align to TRBD2. The ends lost 7 bases at V and 8 bases at J; junction bases unmatched: 11. CDR3 size: 15 residues. The germline V gene has CDR1 MNHEY and CDR2 SVGAGI. In DNA form, the CDR3 reads TGTGCCAGCACCCTTAGCGGGGGGCGGGTGGATGAGCAGTTCTTC. Amino acids: CASTLSGGRVDEQFF.

CDR3 nucleotide sequence: TGTGCCAGCACCAAAGGACAGAGTAACGGGGAGCTGTTTTTT. It translates to CASTKGQSNGELFF. This chain links TRBV7-9 with TRBJ2-2, with a tentative D call TRBD1 (6 bases). This CDR3 has 14 residues. Germline values: CDR1 SEHNR, CDR2 FQNEAQ (reference sequence). Trimming stripped 7 bases from V and 7 bases from J, with 16 bases between. The variable domain in full, completed from reference TRBV7-9 and TRBJ2-2, reads DTGVSQNPRHKITKRGQNVTFRCDPISEHNRLYWYRQTLGQGPEFLTYFQNEAQLEKSRLLSDRFSAERPKGSFSTLEIQRTEQGDSAMYLCASTKGQSNGELFFGEGSRLTVL.

The V and J genes are TRBV4-3 and TRBJ2-7; tentative D call: TRBD2 (6 bases). The germline gives CDR1 LGHNA, CDR2 YSLEER. The germline V and J ends were trimmed by 1 base and 0 bases, with 7 bases remaining between them. This CDR3 is 14 amino acids long. CDR3 sequence: CASSQVRDSYEQYF. The CDR3 DNA follows: TGCGCCAGCAGCCAAGTGCGGGACTCCTACGAGCAGTACTTC.

This clone was detected only once. The chain couples TRBV5-1 to TRBJ2-3; D remains ambiguous. V lost 3 bases and J 2 bases, leaving 7 bases between the germline ends. This CDR3 spans 13 amino acids. CDR1 and CDR2 from the germline V gene are SGHRS and YFSETQ. The CDR3 sequence is CASSWQSTDTQYF. The CDR3 DNA reads TGCGCCAGCAGCTGGCAGTCCACAGATACGCAGTATTTT.

The chain links TRBV3-1 (or the pseudogene TRBV3-2) to TRBJ2-2; possibly TRBD2 for D (6 bases). The germline V and J ends were trimmed by 2 bases and 7 bases, with 23 bases remaining between them. The length of the CDR3 is 18 residues. The germline V gene encodes CDR1 LGHDT and CDR2 YNNKEL (reference sequence). CDR3 sequence (DNA): TGTGCCAGCAGCCAACGGTTCAAAGGGCTAGCGAAGGTCGGGGAGCTGTTTTTT. Protein: CASSQRFKGLAKVGELFF.

This clone was counted a single time. The gene calls are TRBV7-2 and TRBJ2-7, with D maybe TRBD1 (5 bases). Germline CDR1 and CDR2: SGHTA and FQGNSA. This CDR3 region has 15 residues. V was shortened by 3 bases and J by 3 bases, with 15 bases between the two germline ends. DNA of the CDR3: TGTGCCAGCAGCTTGGGATCTGGGGCTCTCTACGAGCAGTACTTC. It codes for CASSLGSGALYEQYF.

The chain links TRBV29-1 to TRBJ2-1, with D possibly matching TRBD1 (5 bases). V shed 7 bases and J shed 8 bases, with 18 bases lying between them. This CDR3 contains 13 residues. Germline CDR1 and CDR2: SQVTM and ANQGSEA. The DNA of the CDR3 is TGCAGCGCTGGGGCAGGTTTCAAGGATGAGCAGTTCTTC. Translation: CSAGAGFKDEQFF.

J is TRBJ2-1 and V is TRBV4-3, with 11 bases aligning to TRBD1. Germline V CDR1 and CDR2: LGHNA, YSLEER. The CDR3 extends over 15 amino acids. V was clipped by 5 bases and J by 6 bases; unmatched bases: 6. CDR3 sequence: CASSSRDRGSNEQFF. The CDR3 coding sequence is TGCGCCAGCAGCTCGAGGGACAGGGGGTCCAATGAGCAGTTCTTC.

The CDR3 nucleotides are TGTGCCAGCACTCCGGGCACTGAAGCTTTCTTT. This sequence encodes CASTPGTEAFF. The chain has TRBV6-5 and TRBJ1-1; D ambiguous. CDR1 and CDR2 from the germline V gene are MNHEY and SVGAGI. V was trimmed by 7 bases and J by 4 bases, leaving 7 bases between them. The CDR3 is made up of 11 amino acids.

This chain uses TRBV7-8 with TRBJ1-5; 8 positions match TRBD1. CDR1 is SGHVS and CDR2 is FQNEAQ in the germline V gene. The CDR3 contains 19 residues. Trimming took 0 bases from V and 4 from J; bases not matched to a gene: 14. The CDR3 sequence is CASSLARKNIQGENQPQHF. The CDR3, as DNA: TGTGCCAGCAGCTTAGCAAGGAAGAACATACAGGGGGAAAATCAGCCCCAGCATTTT.

The chain combines TRBV2 with TRBJ1-5; D is undetermined. Germline loops: CDR1 SNHLY, CDR2 FYNNEI. CDR3 length: 15 amino acids. The V end lost 5 bases, the J end lost 9 bases, and 20 bases lay between the germline ends. CDR3 residues: CASSRYPGSVWPQHF. The DNA for the CDR3 is TGTGCCAGCAGTCGATACCCGGGGTCGGTTTGGCCCCAGCATTTT.

V usage is TRBV18 and J usage is TRBJ2-7; TRBD1 agrees at 7 bases. The V gene end was trimmed by 4 bases and the J gene end by 3 bases; junction bases not matched to a gene: 3. Germline loops: CDR1 KGHSH, CDR2 LQKENI. This CDR3 comprises 13 residues. The CDR3 sequence: CASSQGQDYEQYF. The CDR3 DNA reads TGTGCCAGCTCACAAGGACAGGACTACGAGCAGTACTTC.

V gene TRBV2 combines with J gene TRBJ2-1; 12 bases align to TRBD2. This CDR3 is 19 amino acids long. V was pared by 7 bases and J by 1 base, with 14 bases of the junction left unmatched. Germline CDR1 reads SNHLY; CDR2 reads FYNNEI. CDR3: CASMRFASGGDPSYNEQFF. DNA of the CDR3: TGTGCCAGCATGAGGTTCGCTAGCGGGGGGGATCCTTCCTACAATGAGCAGTTCTTC.

This sequence joins TRBV2 and TRBJ1-1; D might be TRBD1 (6 bases). Trimming pared 11 bases from V and 0 bases from J, leaving 22 bases between. The CDR3 extends over 16 amino acids. Germline V gives CDR1 SNHLY, CDR2 FYNNEI. The CDR3 DNA follows: TGTGCCCATCGAAGGGGGGGAGGCCTAATGAACACTGAAGCTTTCTTT. Protein: CAHRRGGGLMNTEAFF.

The chain is built from TRBV5-8 and TRBJ1-6; 7 bases are shared with TRBD1. The J segment lost 10 bases and the V segment lost 0 bases, leaving 4 bases of the junction unmatched. There are 14 residues in the CDR3. Germline lookup yields CDR1 SGHTS and CDR2 YDEGEE. In nucleotides, the CDR3 is TGTGCCAGCAGCTTGGGGATGGGACAGTCACCCCTCCACTTT. It is translated as CASSLGMGQSPLHF.